This is a list of T cell receptor beta chains from one sample in a study of shared clonotypes between healthy human individuals. Profiled with immunoSEQ multiplex PCR; TCRdb holds only in-frame clones, not every one. The data contain some 350,000 clones, about 74% of them singletons. The sequenced material came from memory CD4+ T cells sorted from blood. These receptor sequences come from a man under 40 in good health. CDR3s include the opening cysteine and the closing phenylalanine or tryptophan. A D gene is named only where the DNA matches it firmly. Part of the rows lack a size; the others show once, few, many or a class for expanded clones.

j_call d_call cdr3_length v_call clone_size cdr3_nt cdr3_aa
TRBJ1-3 - 16 TRBV18 - TGTGCCAGCTCACCCGCACCAATGTCCTCTGGAAACACCATATATTTT CASSPAPMSSGNTIYF
TRBJ1-2 TRBD1 15 TRBV9 few TGTGCCAGCAGCGTAGGACAGGGATATAACTATGGCTACACCTTC CASSVGQGYNYGYTF
TRBJ2-1 - 15 TRBV10-1 - TGCGCCAGCAGTGCGAAGGTAGAATCCTACAATGAGCAGTTCTTC CASSAKVESYNEQFF
TRBJ2-4 TRBD2 14 TRBV28 - TGTGCCAGCAGTTTAGGCGGGGGGCGCCTTATTCAGTACTTC CASSLGGGRLIQYF
TRBJ2-5 TRBD2 17 TRBV5-6 few TGTGCCAGCAGCCCGCTGGGACTAGCGGAAAACCAAGAGACCCAGTACTTC CASSPLGLAENQETQYF
TRBJ1-1 - 13 TRBV28 - TGTGCCAGCAGTTCACGAGGGGACACTGAAGCTTTCTTT CASSSRGDTEAFF
TRBJ2-7 - 15 TRBV27 - TGTGCCAGCAGTACCCCCCAGACAGGTACCTACGAGCAGTACTTC CASSTPQTGTYEQYF
TRBJ1-3 - 17 TRBV10-1 - TGCGCCAGCAGTGATTCGCATGACCTGGGATTAAGAAACACCATATATTTT CASSDSHDLGLRNTIYF
TRBJ1-1 - 14 TRBV5-6 - TGTGCCAGCAGCTTGGTAATGGGGAACACTGAAGCTTTCTTT CASSLVMGNTEAFF
TRBJ2-1 TRBD2 15 TRBV7-2 once TGTGCCAGCAGCCCGGGACTAGCCCCTAACAATGAGCAGTTCTTC CASSPGLAPNNEQFF
TRBJ2-3 - 12 TRBV28 - TGTGCCAGCAGTTTGTTCCGAGATACGCAGTATTTT CASSLFRDTQYF
TRBJ2-1 - 13 TRBV7-9 few TGTGCCAGCAGCCTTAGCGAGGTGGGGCAGCAGTTCTTC CASSLSEVGQQFF
TRBJ1-1 - 16 TRBV6-1 - TGTGCCAGCAGTGAAAGATCTAGGGAGGGGAACGCTGAAGCTTTCTTT CASSERSREGNAEAFF
TRBJ2-1 - 13 TRBV5-1 - TGCGCCAGCAGCTCGGACGGGTTCAATGAGCAGTTCTTC CASSSDGFNEQFF
TRBJ2-7 - 14 TRBV29-1 - TGCAGCGTTGATGAGGCTAGTGGGGATAACGAGCAGTACTTC CSVDEASGDNEQYF
TRBJ2-1 - 19 TRBV15 once TGTGCCACCAGCAGAGACCTCGGGGGGCCCTTCGGCTCCTACAATGAGCAGTTCTTC CATSRDLGGPFGSYNEQFF
TRBJ1-2 TRBD1 18 TRBV10-1 - TGCGCCATCAGACATGAGCTCCGGGACAGGGGACAGGACTATGGCTACACCTTC CAIRHELRDRGQDYGYTF
TRBJ2-1 TRBD1 17 TRBV7-2 - TGTGCCAGCAGCTCCCCAGCTTATGGACAGGGTTACAATGAGCAGTTCTTC CASSSPAYGQGYNEQFF
TRBJ2-7 - 12 TRBV25-1 - TGTGCCAGCAGTGACAAACAGGACGAGCAGTACTTC CASSDKQDEQYF
TRBJ1-5 - 15 TRBV9 once TGTGCCAGCAGCGCGACCCCCAGGACGGATCAGCCCCAGCATTTT CASSATPRTDQPQHF
TRBJ1-3 - 12 TRBV13 - TGTGCCAGCAGCTTGATTGGAAACACCATATATTTT CASSLIGNTIYF
TRBJ2-3 TRBD2 16 TRBV5-1 few TGCGCCAGCAGCTCCTTCCAGCGGGGGAGCACAGATACGCAGTATTTT CASSSFQRGSTDTQYF
TRBJ2-7 TRBD2 15 TRBV6-5 few TGTGCCAGCACCCTGGGGGGGACGTCTACCTACGAGCAGTACTTC CASTLGGTSTYEQYF
TRBJ2-3 - 12 TRBV5-1 few TGCGCCAGCAGCTCACCGCCTGATACGCAGTATTTT CASSSPPDTQYF
TRBJ2-3 - 13 TRBV11-2 - TGTGCCAGCAGCTTATGGGTCAAAGATACGCAGTATTTT CASSLWVKDTQYF
TRBJ2-7 - 13 TRBV10-2 - TGCGCCAGCTCACCGGCGGCTTACTACGAGCAGTACTTC CASSPAAYYEQYF
TRBJ2-7 - 14 TRBV28 - TGTGCCAGCAGTGCCTCCGGGACAAAAAGACGAGAGTACTTC CASSASGTKRREYF
TRBJ2-7 - 13 TRBV27 few TGTGCCAGCAGTTCCATCAAGAACTACGAGCAGTACTTC CASSSIKNYEQYF
TRBJ1-2 TRBD1 14 TRBV6-5 - TGTGCCAGCAGAACCGGGACAGGGCTCTATGGCTACACCTTC CASRTGTGLYGYTF
TRBJ2-1 - 15 TRBV28 - TGTGCCAGCAGTTTTGGTCGAGGATGGGGCAATGAGCAGTTCTTC CASSFGRGWGNEQFF
TRBJ2-3 - 13 TRBV19 - TGTGCCAGTCAACAGGATAGCACAGATACGCAGTATTTT CASQQDSTDTQYF
TRBJ1-2 - 12 TRBV6-1 once TGTGCCAGCAGGCCAGGACAGCGTGGCTACACCTTC CASRPGQRGYTF
TRBJ2-7 - 12 TRBV2 - TGTGCCAGTGATTTGGGCTCCTACGAGCAGTACTTC CASDLGSYEQYF
TRBJ2-7 - 14 TRBV6-1 - TGTGCCAGCAATTTGAGCCCGACCCTCTACGAGCAGTACTTC CASNLSPTLYEQYF
TRBJ2-6 - 17 TRBV5-4 few TGTGCCAGCAGCTTGTCACAGGGCTTAGCTGGGGCCAACGTCCTGACTTTC CASSLSQGLAGANVLTF
TRBJ2-1 - 17 TRBV15 - TGTGCCACCAGCAGAGATCCCCCCCAGAGCTCCTACAATGAGCAGTTCTTC CATSRDPPQSSYNEQFF
TRBJ2-2 - 16 TRBV7-7 - TGTGCTAGCAGCAAAGGGAGGAGCGGAGCCTCCGGGGAGCTGTTTTTT CASSKGRSGASGELFF
TRBJ2-2 - 14 TRBV5-4 few TGTGCCAGCAGCTTGAATTGGGGATCCGGGGAGCTGTTTTTT CASSLNWGSGELFF
TRBJ2-2 - 13 TRBV7-2 - TGTGCCAGCAGCTTAAGAGGTCCCGGGGAGCTGTTTTTT CASSLRGPGELFF
TRBJ1-2 - 16 TRBV4-3 - TGCGCCAGCAGCCAAGACCTAATAAGGGGGAACTATGGCTACACCTTC CASSQDLIRGNYGYTF
TRBJ1-3 - 14 TRBV11-2 - TGTGCCAGCAGTCTAGACTACTCTGGAAACACCATATATTTT CASSLDYSGNTIYF
TRBJ2-2 TRBD1 14 TRBV10-1 - TGCGCCAGCAGTTCGACAGGGCGGACCGGGGAGCTGTTTTTT CASSSTGRTGELFF
TRBJ1-2 TRBD1 14 TRBV6-6 few TGTGCCAGCACCCGGACAGGGCTGGGCTATGGCTACACCTTC CASTRTGLGYGYTF
TRBJ2-7 - 11 TRBV29-1 once TGCAGCGTAGCCCAGGGGCCCGAGCAGTACTTC CSVAQGPEQYF
TRBJ2-1 - 15 TRBV30 once TGTGCCTGGAGTGTAATGGGGGTCTCCTACAATGAGCAGTTCTTC CAWSVMGVSYNEQFF
TRBJ1-4 TRBD1 17 TRBV5-5 many TGTGCCAGCAGCTGGGGAGGACAGGGACACGTCGAGGAAAAACTGTTTTTT CASSWGGQGHVEEKLFF
TRBJ2-2 - 18 TRBV7-2 - TGTGCCAGCAGCTTAGCGGTTATTGGGGGCGCGAACACCGGGGAGCTGTTTTTT CASSLAVIGGANTGELFF
TRBJ2-1 - 17 TRBV5-4 - TGTGCCAGCAGCTTCACATTTCTAGCGAGCTCCTACAATGAGCAGTTCTTC CASSFTFLASSYNEQFF
TRBJ2-2 - 15 TRBV18 once TGTGCCAGCGCTTCTCAAGGTCGGGGCACCGGGGAGCTGTTTTTT CASASQGRGTGELFF
TRBJ2-2 TRBD2 19 TRBV5-1 - TGCGCCAGCAGGTCGGTCCCGGGACTAGCGGGGCCCTACACCGGGGAGCTGTTTTTT CASRSVPGLAGPYTGELFF
TRBJ2-7 - 13 TRBV25-1 - TGTGCCAGCGTATCATCCAGGGGTCACGAGCAGTACTTC CASVSSRGHEQYF